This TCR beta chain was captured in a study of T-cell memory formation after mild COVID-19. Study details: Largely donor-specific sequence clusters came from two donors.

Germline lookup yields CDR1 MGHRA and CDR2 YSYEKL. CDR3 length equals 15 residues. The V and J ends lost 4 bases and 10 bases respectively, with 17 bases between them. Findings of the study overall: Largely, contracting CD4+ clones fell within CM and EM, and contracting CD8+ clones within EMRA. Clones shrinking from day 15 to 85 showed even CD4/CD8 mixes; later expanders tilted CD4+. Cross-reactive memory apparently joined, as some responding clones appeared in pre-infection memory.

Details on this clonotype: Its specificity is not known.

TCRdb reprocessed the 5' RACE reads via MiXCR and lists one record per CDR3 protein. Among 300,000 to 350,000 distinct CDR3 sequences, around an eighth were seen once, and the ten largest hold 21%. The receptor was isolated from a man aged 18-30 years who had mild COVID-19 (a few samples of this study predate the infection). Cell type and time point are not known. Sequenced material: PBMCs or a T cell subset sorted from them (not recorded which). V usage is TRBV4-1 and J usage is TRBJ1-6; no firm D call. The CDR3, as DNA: TGCGCCAGCAGCCCCCTCCGGGGATCCCAATCACCCCTCCACTTT. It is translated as CASSPLRGSQSPLHF.